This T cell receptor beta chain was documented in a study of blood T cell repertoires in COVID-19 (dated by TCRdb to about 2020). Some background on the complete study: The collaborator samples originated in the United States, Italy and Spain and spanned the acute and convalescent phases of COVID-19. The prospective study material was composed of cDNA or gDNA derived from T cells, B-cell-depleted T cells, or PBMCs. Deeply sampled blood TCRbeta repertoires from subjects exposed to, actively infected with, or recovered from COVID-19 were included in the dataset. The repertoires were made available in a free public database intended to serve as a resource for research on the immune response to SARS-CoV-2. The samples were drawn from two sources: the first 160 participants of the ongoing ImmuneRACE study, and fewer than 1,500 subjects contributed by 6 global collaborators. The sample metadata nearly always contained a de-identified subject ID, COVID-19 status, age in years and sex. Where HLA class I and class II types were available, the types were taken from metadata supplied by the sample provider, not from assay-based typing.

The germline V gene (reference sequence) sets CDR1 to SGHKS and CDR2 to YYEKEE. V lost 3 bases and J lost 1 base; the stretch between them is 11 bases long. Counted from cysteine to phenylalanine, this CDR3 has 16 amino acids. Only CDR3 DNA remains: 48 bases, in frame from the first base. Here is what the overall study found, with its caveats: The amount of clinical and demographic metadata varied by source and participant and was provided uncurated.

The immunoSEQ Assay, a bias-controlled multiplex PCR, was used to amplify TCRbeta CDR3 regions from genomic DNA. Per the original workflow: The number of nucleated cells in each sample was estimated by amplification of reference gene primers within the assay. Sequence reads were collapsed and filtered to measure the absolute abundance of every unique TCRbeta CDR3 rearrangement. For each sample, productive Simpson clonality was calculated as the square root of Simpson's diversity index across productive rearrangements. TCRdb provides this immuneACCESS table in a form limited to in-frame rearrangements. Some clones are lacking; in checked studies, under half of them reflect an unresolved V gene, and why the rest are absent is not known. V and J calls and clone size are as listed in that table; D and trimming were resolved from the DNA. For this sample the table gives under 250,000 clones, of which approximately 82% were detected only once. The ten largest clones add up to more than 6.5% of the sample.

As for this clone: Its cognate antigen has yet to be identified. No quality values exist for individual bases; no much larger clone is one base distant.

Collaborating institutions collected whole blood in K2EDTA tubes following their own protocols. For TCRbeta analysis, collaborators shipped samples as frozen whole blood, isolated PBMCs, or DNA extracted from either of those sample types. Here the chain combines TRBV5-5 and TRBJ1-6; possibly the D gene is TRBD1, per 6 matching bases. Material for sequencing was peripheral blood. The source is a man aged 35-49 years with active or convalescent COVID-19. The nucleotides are TGTGCCAGCAGCTCTTCAGGGGATTCCTATAATTCACCCCTCCACTTT. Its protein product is CASSSSGDSYNSPLHF.